A selection of T cell receptor beta chains follows, all from one sample in a study of PD-1 blockade in mismatch repair-deficient tumors. Assay used: immunoSEQ multiplex PCR; TCRdb lists only in-frame clones, some missing. The sample records fewer than 20,000 clones, 80% to 85% being singletons. The sequences come from PBMCs, collected 4 weeks after starting pembrolizumab. The receptors shown here come from an adult with mismatch repair-deficient cancer. Both conserved end residues are part of each CDR3. Each record gives: clone size, J gene, V gene, CDR3 protein. Rows may omit the clone size; those that give it use once, few, many or a size class.

-,TRBJ2-3,TRBV29-1,CSVRSGGPVDTQYF
-,TRBJ2-2,TRBV4-1,CASSHAIRGTSVNTGELFF
-,TRBJ2-4,TRBV28,CASSPGQAKNIQYF
-,TRBJ1-1,TRBV5-1,CASSGPGQGIGAFF
-,TRBJ1-6,TRBV2,CASSLQGNQHNSPLHF
once,TRBJ2-1,TRBV5-1,CASSLPKSSYNEQFF
-,TRBJ2-1,TRBV9,CASTPGGGARTGYNEQFF
once,TRBJ1-4,TRBV28,CASSPRGEKLFF
-,TRBJ1-4,TRBV28,CASTFQGNEKLFF
-,TRBJ2-7,TRBV7-9,CASSLRAGDSREQYF
-,TRBJ1-5,TRBV5-8,CASSSSRGSQPQHF
-,TRBJ1-2,TRBV6-5,CASSPDRPIHYGYTF
-,TRBJ1-6,TRBV27,CASKTGLNSPLHF
-,TRBJ1-4,TRBV30,CAWSPAGAGEKLFF
-,TRBJ2-1,TRBV5-6,CASSLWLAGDNEQFF
-,TRBJ2-1,TRBV2,CASSEKGDAYREQFF
few,TRBJ2-7,TRBV28,CASSPAASGSYEQYF
-,TRBJ2-2,TRBV5-1,CASSFTTGSNTGELFF
-,TRBJ1-1,TRBV18,CASSPDAGGEAFF
few,TRBJ2-7,TRBV6-5,CASRGRGYEQYF
-,TRBJ1-2,TRBV28,CASTHWEGNYGYTF
few,TRBJ2-7,TRBV5-4,CASSQEWAEGEQYF
-,TRBJ2-3,TRBV2,CASRAGLGTQYF
-,TRBJ2-1,TRBV28,CASRPTSGLSYNEQFF
-,TRBJ1-1,TRBV2,CASRAERDTEAFF
few,TRBJ2-7,TRBV27,CASSLNPFSHEQYF
few,TRBJ2-7,TRBV6-6,CASSSGQGGYEQYF
-,TRBJ2-3,TRBV5-1,CASSLYQGARTDTQYF
-,TRBJ2-5,TRBV5-1,CASSHGTGEETQYF
-,TRBJ2-3,TRBV14,CASSRGRGDTQYF
few,TRBJ2-7,TRBV28,CASSLLGTGTNEQYF
few,TRBJ2-2,TRBV5-5,CASSSMGANTGELFF
-,TRBJ1-5,TRBV29-1,CSVAGTGGDQPQHF
-,TRBJ2-7,TRBV29-1,CSVEDQDTGIYEQYF
-,TRBJ2-2,TRBV18,CASSPRQGGSGELFF
-,TRBJ2-2,TRBV2,CASSGQGGTGELFF
-,TRBJ2-3,TRBV5-1,CASSFMGAGVADTQYF
medium-sized,TRBJ2-7,TRBV28,CASSLALRIATYEQYF
-,TRBJ2-2,TRBV18,CASSPLTGGNTGELFF
once,TRBJ1-5,TRBV30,CAWNRQGTPQPQHF
-,TRBJ1-4,TRBV4-1,CASSLQWGQGGSNEKLFF
-,TRBJ1-2,TRBV30,CAWSVRGYGYTF
-,TRBJ2-1,TRBV28,CASSGKGQGYNEQFF
-,TRBJ1-6,TRBV9,CASRRGGQGFSPLHF
-,TRBJ1-1,TRBV9,CASSPQSRGVTEAFF